This TCR beta chain appears in the sequencing data of a study of CD8 T cells in ankylosing spondylitis. TCRdb re-called the 5' RACE reads through MiXCR, storing one row per CDR3 protein. The sample gives some 350,000 distinct CDR3 sequences, roughly 14% of which show up once; about 1% is in the top ten. The germline V gene encodes CDR1 KGHSH and CDR2 LQKENI. Trimming stripped 0 bases from V and 8 bases from J, with 10 bases between. The CDR3 is made up of 14 amino acids. The V call is TRBV18, the J call TRBJ1-4, with D possibly TRBD1 on 5 matching bases. This clonotype was sampled from a male donor with ankylosing spondylitis or in good health (not recorded which). Sequences were obtained from blood, either unsorted or a sorted T cell fraction (not recorded which). Here the CDR3 DNA reads TGTGCCAGCTCACCACCCGGGGGAAGGGAAAAACTGTTTTTT. Amino acid sequence: CASSPPGGREKLFF.